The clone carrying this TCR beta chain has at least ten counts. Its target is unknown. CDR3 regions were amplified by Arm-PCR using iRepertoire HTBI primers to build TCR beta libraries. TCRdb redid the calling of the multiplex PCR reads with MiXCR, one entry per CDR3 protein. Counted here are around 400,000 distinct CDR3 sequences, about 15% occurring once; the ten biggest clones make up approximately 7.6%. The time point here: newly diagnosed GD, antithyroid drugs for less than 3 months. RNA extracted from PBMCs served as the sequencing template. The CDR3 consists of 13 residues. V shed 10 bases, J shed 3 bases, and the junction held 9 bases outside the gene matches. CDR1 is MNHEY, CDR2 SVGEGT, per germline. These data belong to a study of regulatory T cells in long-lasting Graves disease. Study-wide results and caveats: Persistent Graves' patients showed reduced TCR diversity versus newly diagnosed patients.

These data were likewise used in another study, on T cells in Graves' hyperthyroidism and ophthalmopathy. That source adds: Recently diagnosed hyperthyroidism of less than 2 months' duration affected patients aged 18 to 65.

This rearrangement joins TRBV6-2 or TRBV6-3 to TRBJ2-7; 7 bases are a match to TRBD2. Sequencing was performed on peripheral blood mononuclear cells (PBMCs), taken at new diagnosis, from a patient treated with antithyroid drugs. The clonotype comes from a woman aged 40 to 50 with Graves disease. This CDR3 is CATEEGGNYEQYF. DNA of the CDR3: TGTGCCACCGAGGAGGGAGGGAACTACGAGCAGTACTTC.